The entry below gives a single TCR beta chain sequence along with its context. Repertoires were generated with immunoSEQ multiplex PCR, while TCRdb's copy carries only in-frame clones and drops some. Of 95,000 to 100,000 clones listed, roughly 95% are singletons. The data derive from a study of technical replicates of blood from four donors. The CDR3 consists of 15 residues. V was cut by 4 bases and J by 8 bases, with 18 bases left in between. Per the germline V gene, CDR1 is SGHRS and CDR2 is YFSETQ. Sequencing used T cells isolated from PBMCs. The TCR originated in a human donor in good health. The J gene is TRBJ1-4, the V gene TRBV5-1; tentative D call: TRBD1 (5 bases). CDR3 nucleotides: TGCGCCAGCAGCCGGAATGGGCTGGAGGGGGAAAAACTGTTTTTT. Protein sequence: CASSRNGLEGEKLFF.